This entry features one T cell receptor (beta chain) sequence. The data were taken from a study of CD8+CD57+ T cells in acquired aplastic anemia. Patients picked for sequencing had shown CD8+CD57+ cell expansion detected by flow cytometry. TCR beta VDJ combinations and CDR3 sequences were profiled from genomic DNA. TCRdb fed the reads into MiXCR, producing one record per CDR3 protein. The table records 200,000 to 250,000 distinct CDR3 sequences, around 49% of them present only once. Germline CDR1 is DFQATT and CDR2 is SNEGSKA (reference sequence). Germline trimming cut 3 bases from V and 1 base from J; bases unmatched to any gene: 5. The CDR3 is 16 amino acids.

The chain has TRBV20-1 and TRBJ2-7; 14 nucleotides align to TRBD2. The sequenced material came from sorted CD4+, CD8+, or CD8+CD57+ T cells (not recorded which) from PBMCs. The origin of this receptor is a human donor with aplastic anemia. The chain's CDR3 is CSARTSGGVRSYEQYF. DNA for the CDR3: TGCAGTGCTAGGACTAGCGGGGGGGTTCGGTCCTACGAGCAGTACTTC.